This TCR beta chain derives from a study of blood T cell repertoires in COVID-19. Study-level information: Italy, Spain and the United States were the sources of the convalescent and acute COVID-19 samples. Sample material is recorded as cDNA or gDNA derived from T cells, B-cell-depleted T cells, or PBMCs.

Original handling: Estimates of nucleated cell counts were drawn from the amplification of reference gene primers. TCRdb's copy holds only in-frame clones and misses some; the assay was immunoSEQ multiplex PCR. V and J calls and clone size are those listed in that table; D and trimming were worked out from the DNA. Altogether some 90,000 clones are present, nearly 90% being singletons, with the ten largest covering roughly 4.5%. The germline gives CDR1 SGHRS, CDR2 YFSETQ. Trimming took 4 bases from V and 5 from J, leaving 10 bases between them. This CDR3 contains 13 residues. The sample taken for sequencing was peripheral blood. V and J are TRBV5-1 and TRBJ1-3; D remains ambiguous. This TCR was recovered from a woman older than 75 with active or convalescent COVID-19. The CDR3 nucleotides read TGCGCCAGCAGCACCCGAGACAGAAACACCATATATTTT. Protein sequence: CASSTRDRNTIYF.